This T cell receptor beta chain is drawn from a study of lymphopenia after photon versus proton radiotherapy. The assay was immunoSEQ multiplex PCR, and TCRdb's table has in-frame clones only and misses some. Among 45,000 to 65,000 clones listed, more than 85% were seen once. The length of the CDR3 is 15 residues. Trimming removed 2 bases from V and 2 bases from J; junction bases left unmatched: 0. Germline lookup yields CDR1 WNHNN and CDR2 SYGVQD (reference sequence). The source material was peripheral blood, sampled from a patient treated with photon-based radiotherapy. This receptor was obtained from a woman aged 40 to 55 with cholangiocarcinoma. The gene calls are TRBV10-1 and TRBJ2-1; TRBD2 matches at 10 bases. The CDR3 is CASSESGGAYNEQFF. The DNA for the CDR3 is TGCGCCAGCAGTGAGAGCGGGGGGGCCTACAATGAGCAGTTCTTC.